The clone carrying this TCR beta chain has at least ten counts. What it recognizes is unknown. Arm-PCR of CDR3 regions and iRepertoire HTBI primers were the basis on which TCR beta libraries were built. One entry per CDR3 protein, called by TCRdb with MiXCR from the multiplex PCR reads. Here the sample spans about 560,000 distinct CDR3 sequences, 15% to 20% being singletons. This CDR3 region has 13 residues. With 6 bases removed from V and 5 bases from J, the gap between germline ends came to 13 bases. Germline V gene sequence: CDR1 SNHLY, CDR2 FYNNEI. The data originate from a study of regulatory T cells in long-lasting Graves disease. Study details: Antithyroid drug use was under 3 months in newly diagnosed Graves' patients. Findings and limits, study-wide: Persistent disease preferred TRBV28, TRBJ1-2 and TRBJ2-5.

Documented time point: newly diagnosed GD, antithyroid drugs for less than 3 months. Following extraction of RNA from PBMCs, that RNA was used to make the TCR library. The same sample was also used in a study of T cells in Graves' hyperthyroidism and ophthalmopathy. Per that paper: A 13 V-J signature model discriminated ophthalmopathy versus stable hyperthyroidism.

This specimen consisted of peripheral blood mononuclear cells (PBMCs), obtained at new diagnosis, from a patient treated with antithyroid drugs. The source of this sequence is a man aged 18-30 years with Graves disease. The J gene is TRBJ2-5, the V gene TRBV2, with D tentatively TRBD1 or TRBD2 (5 bases each). The CDR3 region is CASRGTEGETQYF. The CDR3 DNA follows: TGTGCCAGCAGGGGGACCGAGGGGGAGACCCAGTACTTC. The full variable domain, completed using reference TRBV2 and TRBJ2-5, is EPEVTQTPSHQVTQMGQEVILRCVPISNHLYFYWYRQILGQKVEFLVSFYNNEISEKSEIFDDQFSVERPDGSNFTLKIRSTKLEDSAMYFCASRGTEGETQYFGPGTRLLVL.